One TCR beta chain is described in this entry. The antigen it recognizes is unknown. Qualities for individual bases were not recorded, and no much larger clone is one base off. The germline V gene (reference sequence) specifies DFQATT as CDR1 and SNEGSKA as CDR2. V is pared back by 5 bases and J by 8 bases, with 13 bases lying between the germline termini. Its CDR3 holds 12 amino acids, cysteine through phenylalanine. Only the CDR3 portion is preserved as DNA: 36 bases, with reading frame beginning at the first base. This entry belongs to a study of T-cell reconstitution after alpha-beta-depleted transplantation in children (dated by TCRdb to about 2016). General notes on the study: The study quantitatively tracked T-cell immune reconstitution after TCRalphabeta/CD19-depleted allogeneic hematopoietic cell transplantation in children using TCR repertoire profiling. Findings and caveats that apply to the study as a whole: The frequencies of hyperexpanded clones fell over the following months, and after one year, T-cell counts and TCRbeta diversity were mostly attributed to newly produced T cells. In some patients, the high TCRbeta diversity seen at day 60 was put down to recipient T cells and intrathymic progenitors that had survived conditioning. The apparently early recovery of alphabetaT-cell counts about two months after transplant reportedly depended on only several hundred rapidly expanded clones that came from non-depleted graft cells.

The library was prepared using PCR. Sequencing was carried out with an Illumina HiSeq 2500. TCR libraries were prepared with molecular barcoding, using unique molecular identifiers to normalize TCRbeta repertoire quantification. The raw public data were reprocessed by TCRdb itself: fastp quality trimming at Q25, MiXCR clonotype calling, in-frame beta chains only. Entries are consolidated by CDR3 protein sequence, retaining the most common genes and DNA. This sample comprises 440,000 or so distinct CDR3 sequences, 43% of them detected only once. 25% to 30% of the sample is in the top ten clones. What this sample's treatment or condition label stands for: allogeneic hematopoietic cell transplantation with graft depleted of TCRalphabeta T cells and CD19 B cells. Transplant recipients were children who received TCRalphabeta/CD19-depleted allogeneic hematopoietic cell grafts.

The V gene is TRBV20-1 and the J gene is TRBJ2-1; the D region possibly corresponds to TRBD2 (6 bases align). This receptor was obtained from a girl aged 2 to 10 with aplastic anemia, due to receive a stem cell transplant. Material: PBMCs, obtained before TCRalphabeta/CD19-depleted stem cell transplant. CDR3 reads: CSAPRGSDEQFF. Read as DNA, the sequence is TGCAGTGCTCCCCGGGGGTCCGATGAGCAGTTCTTC.